A single sample is the source of the 18 T cell receptor beta chains below, sequenced in a study of blood T cell repertoires in COVID-19. The protocol was immunoSEQ multiplex PCR, while the TCRdb copy is restricted to in-frame clones and leaves out a portion. The sample includes fewer than 350,000 clones, approximately 92% seen only once; the top ten take about 7%. Input material: peripheral blood. The receptor source for this set is a woman aged 30 to 39 with COVID-19, enrolled during active disease.

The chain is built from TRBV2 and TRBJ2-7; weak D call: TRBD2 (5 bases). Germline V gene lookup returns CDR1 SNHLY and CDR2 FYNNEI. With 8 bases removed from V and 9 bases from J, the gap between germline ends came to 17 bases. This CDR3 contains 12 residues. CDR3 loop: CASSLDSSGQYF. The DNA of the CDR3 is TGTGCCAGCTCCTTGGACTCAAGTGGGCAGTACTTC.

Remarks on this clone: Other DNA sequences in this sample translate to the same CDR3. V gene TRBV2 combines with J gene TRBJ1-3, with D possibly being TRBD1 (6 bases). This CDR3 is built from 15 residues. Germline V gene sequence: CDR1 SNHLY, CDR2 FYNNEI. The V end lost 2 bases, the J end lost 1 base, and 9 bases lay between the germline ends. The CDR3 bases are TGTGCCAGCAGTGAAAGGCAGGGGTCTGGAAACACCATATATTTT. Translated, it gives CASSERQGSGNTIYF.

This chain links TRBV9 with TRBJ1-6; TRBD1 might be the D (6 bases). CDR3 size: 15 residues. Germline CDR1 is SGDLS and CDR2 is YYNGEE. The germline V and J ends were trimmed by 0 bases and 7 bases, with 11 bases remaining between them. The chain's CDR3 is CASSVDGQSNSPLHF. The CDR3 nucleotides read TGTGCCAGCAGCGTAGATGGACAGTCCAATTCACCCCTCCACTTT.

This chain's CDR3 is CASSFYSGIGEQYF. CDR3 sequence (DNA): TGTGCCAGCAGCTTTTATTCAGGGATAGGCGAGCAGTACTTC. The rearrangement joins TRBV5-6 to TRBJ2-7, with D perhaps matching TRBD1 (5 bases). The CDR3 is made up of 14 amino acids. Germline CDR1 and CDR2: SGHDT and YYEEEE. The V end lost 2 bases, the J end lost 6 bases, and 15 bases lay between the germline ends.

Notes on this clone: The sample contains more than one DNA sequence encoding this CDR3. V is TRBV7-8 and J is TRBJ1-1; 9 nucleotides match TRBD1. Looked up from germline, CDR1 is SGHVS and CDR2 is FQNEAQ. The V gene end was trimmed by 3 bases and the J gene end by 4 bases; junction bases not matched to a gene: 0. This CDR3 comprises 13 residues. The CDR3 spells CASSLTGGTEAFF. The CDR3 region has the DNA TGTGCCAGCAGCTTGACAGGGGGCACTGAAGCTTTCTTT.

V is TRBV4-1 and J is TRBJ1-2; D is uncertain. Deletions cut 1 base from V and 4 bases from J, with 7 bases between. Germline V lookup: CDR1 MGHRA, CDR2 YSYEKL. The CDR3 totals 13 residues. This chain's CDR3 is CASSQGGTYGYTF. The CDR3 DNA reads TGCGCCAGCAGCCAAGGTGGCACCTATGGCTACACCTTC.

The chain links TRBV27 to TRBJ2-2, with D perhaps TRBD2 (5 bases). V shed 3 bases and J shed 0 bases, with 14 bases lying between them. CDR3 size: 17 residues. Germline assignment: CDR1 MNHEY and CDR2 SMNVEV (reference sequence). The CDR3 DNA follows: TGTGCCAGCAGTTTTATCCCCCTAGCTCCGAACACCGGGGAGCTGTTTTTT. Protein product: CASSFIPLAPNTGELFF.

The J gene is TRBJ1-5, the V gene TRBV19; D may be TRBD1 (6 bases). The germline V and J ends were trimmed by 7 bases and 2 bases, with 18 bases remaining between them. The germline CDR1 and CDR2 sequences are LNHDA and SQIVND (reference sequence). This CDR3 contains 16 residues. In DNA form, the CDR3 reads TGTGCCAGTACCCCTGGACAGTTCCGGGGCAATCAGCCCCAGCATTTT. This codes for CASTPGQFRGNQPQHF.

The DNA of the CDR3 is TGTGCCAGCACGGTAGCGGAGATCTACGAGCAGTACTTC. Its protein is CASTVAEIYEQYF. The gene calls are TRBV27 and TRBJ2-7, with D possibly matching TRBD2 (6 bases). The CDR3 extends over 13 amino acids. The V gene lost 7 bases and the J gene lost 3 bases, with 13 bases spanning the gap. Per the germline V gene, CDR1 is MNHEY and CDR2 is SMNVEV (reference sequence).

The V gene is TRBV18, the J gene TRBJ2-3, with D perhaps matching TRBD2 (6 bases). Looked up from germline, CDR1 is KGHSH and CDR2 is LQKENI. This CDR3 region has 16 residues. Trimming took off 0 bases at V and 5 bases at J, with 15 bases between the two ends. In DNA, the CDR3 is TGTGCCAGCTCACCACCGAGCACTAGGAGGGAAGATACGCAGTATTTT. It specifies CASSPPSTRREDTQYF. The variable domain in full, with the rest retrieved from reference TRBV18 and TRBJ2-3, is NAGVMQNPRHLVRRRGQEARLRCSPMKGHSHVYWYRQLPEEGLKFMVYLQKENIIDESGMPKERFSAEFPKEGPSILRIQQVVRGDSAAYFCASSPPSTRREDTQYFGPGTRLTVL.

The chain has TRBV3-1 (or the pseudogene TRBV3-2) and TRBJ2-1; the match to TRBD2 covers 12 bases. The length of the CDR3 is 17 residues. V lost 5 bases, J lost 7 bases, and 12 bases stayed unmatched. Looked up from germline, CDR1 is LGHDT and CDR2 is YNNKEL (reference sequence). CDR3 nucleotide sequence: TGTGCCAGCAGCACCGAATCTAGCGGGAGGGCCGGGAATGAGCAGTTCTTC. It codes for CASSTESSGRAGNEQFF.

CDR3 in amino acids: CASSESEVTEAFF. The CDR3 coding sequence is TGCGCCAGCAGTGAGTCCGAGGTTACTGAAGCTTTCTTT. The gene calls are TRBV10-1 and TRBJ1-1; D unclear. Per germline, CDR1 WNHNN and CDR2 SYGVQD (reference sequence). V was pared by 0 bases and J by 5 bases, with 7 bases between. The CDR3 is 13 amino acids.

The chain uses TRBV2 and TRBJ1-5, with a possible D match to TRBD1 (6 bases). V lost 5 bases and J lost 9, with 14 bases in between. Germline CDR1 SNHLY, CDR2 FYNNEI. The CDR3 totals 13 residues. In DNA, the CDR3 is TGTGCCAGCAGTACAGGGAGAGGAGGGCCCCAGCATTTT. Amino acids: CASSTGRGGPQHF.

The chain links TRBV5-1 to TRBJ1-2; TRBD1 agrees at 9 bases. The CDR3 is 13 amino acids. V lost 4 bases and J lost 4; bases outside the gene matches: 2. CDR1 SGHRS and CDR2 YFSETQ come from the germline V gene. The CDR3 sequence: CASSGQGSYGYTF. In DNA form, the CDR3 reads TGCGCCAGCAGCGGACAGGGGAGCTATGGCTACACCTTC.

This clone was detected once. The V gene is TRBV27, the J gene TRBJ1-2; 8 positions match TRBD1. The germline V gene has CDR1 MNHEY and CDR2 SMNVEV (reference sequence). V lost 5 bases and J lost 8; bases outside the gene matches: 10. This CDR3 has 14 amino acids. CDR3 DNA sequence: TGTGCCAGCAGTCCCCCTGGACAGGGTAAAGGCTACACCTTC. Protein product: CASSPPGQGKGYTF.

The V gene is TRBV2, the J gene TRBJ1-6; TRBD1 matches 7 bases. Trimming at V came to 5 bases and at J to 8 bases, leaving 9 bases not matched to a gene. Germline V CDR1 and CDR2: SNHLY, FYNNEI. CDR3 length: 15 amino acids. In nucleotides, the CDR3 is TGTGCCAGCAGTCCTCCGGGACAGTTCTATTCACCCCTCCACTTT. Translation gives CASSPPGQFYSPLHF.

The chain uses TRBV5-1 and TRBJ2-1; the D gene is possibly TRBD2 (5 bases). V gave up 0 bases and J gave up 0 bases, with 7 bases separating them. CDR1 is SGHRS and CDR2 is YFSETQ in the germline V gene. This CDR3 has 15 residues. The CDR3 sequence is CASSLAAGSYNEQFF. Written as DNA, the CDR3 is TGCGCCAGCAGCTTGGCGGCGGGCTCCTACAATGAGCAGTTCTTC.

The chain is built from TRBV28 and TRBJ2-2; TRBD2 matches at 9 bases. CDR1 and CDR2 from the germline V gene are MDHEN and SYDVKM. The CDR3 totals 18 residues. The trim removed 4 bases at V and 7 bases at J, leaving 16 bases unmatched. The CDR3: CASSSYRGSGRWGGELFF. CDR3 coding DNA: TGTGCCAGCAGTTCCTATCGAGGGAGCGGGAGGTGGGGCGGGGAGCTGTTTTTT.